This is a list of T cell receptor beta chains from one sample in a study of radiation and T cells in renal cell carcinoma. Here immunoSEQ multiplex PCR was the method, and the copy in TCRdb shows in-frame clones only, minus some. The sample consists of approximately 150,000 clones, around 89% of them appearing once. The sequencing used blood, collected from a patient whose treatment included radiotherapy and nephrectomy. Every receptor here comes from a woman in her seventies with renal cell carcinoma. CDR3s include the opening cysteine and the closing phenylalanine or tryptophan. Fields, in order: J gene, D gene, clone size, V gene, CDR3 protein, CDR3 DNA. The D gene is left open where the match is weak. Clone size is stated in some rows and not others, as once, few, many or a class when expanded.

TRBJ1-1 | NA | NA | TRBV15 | CATSTGGGRDTEAFF | TGTGCCACCAGCACAGGAGGGGGGCGAGACACTGAAGCTTTCTTT
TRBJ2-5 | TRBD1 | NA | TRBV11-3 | CASSQGQGGEETQYF | TGTGCCAGCAGCCAGGGACAGGGGGGCGAAGAGACCCAGTACTTC
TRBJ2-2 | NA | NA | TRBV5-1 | CASRGKGGGELFF | TGCGCCAGCCGGGGGAAGGGCGGCGGGGAGCTGTTTTTT
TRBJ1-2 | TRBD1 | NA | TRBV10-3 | CAISGTGHGYTF | TGTGCCATCAGTGGGACAGGCCATGGCTACACCTTC
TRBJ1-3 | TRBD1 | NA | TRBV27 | CASRQTGGEGNTIYF | TGTGCCAGCAGACAAACAGGGGGCGAAGGAAACACCATATATTTT
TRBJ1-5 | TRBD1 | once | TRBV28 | CASRTGTGGNQPQHF | TGTGCCAGCAGGACAGGGACAGGGGGCAATCAGCCCCAGCATTTT
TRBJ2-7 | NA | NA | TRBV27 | CASSLKPQTGSYEQYF | TGTGCCAGCAGTTTAAAACCCCAGACAGGATCCTACGAGCAGTACTTC
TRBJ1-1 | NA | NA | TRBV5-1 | CASSSLGVQNTEAFF | TGCGCCAGCAGCTCCCTTGGGGTGCAGAACACTGAAGCTTTCTTT
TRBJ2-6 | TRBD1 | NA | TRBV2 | CASSGQGALSGANVLTF | TGTGCCAGCAGTGGGCAGGGGGCGCTCTCTGGGGCCAACGTCCTGACTTTC
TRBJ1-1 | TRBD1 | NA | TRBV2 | CASIMTGGNTEAFF | TGTGCCAGCATTATGACAGGGGGTAACACTGAAGCTTTCTTT
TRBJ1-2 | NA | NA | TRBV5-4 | CASSLAGPYYGYTF | TGTGCCAGCAGCTTGGCTGGGCCCTACTATGGCTACACCTTC
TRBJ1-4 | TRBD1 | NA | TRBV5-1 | CASSLRDSGQEKLFF | TGCGCCAGCAGCTTGAGGGACAGCGGACAAGAAAAACTGTTTTTT
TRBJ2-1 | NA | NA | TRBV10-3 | CAISGNGPWFF | TGTGCCATCAGTGGGAATGGGCCATGGTTCTTC
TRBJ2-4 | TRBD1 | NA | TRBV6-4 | CASSGTGVIAKNIQYF | TGTGCCAGCAGTGGCACAGGGGTCATAGCCAAAAACATTCAGTACTTC
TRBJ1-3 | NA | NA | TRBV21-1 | CASSKGQPWSLGNTIYF | TGTGCCAGCAGCAAAGGACAACCCTGGTCCCTAGGAAACACCATATATTTT
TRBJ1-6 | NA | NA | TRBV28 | CASRWSRGGNSPLHF | TGTGCCAGCAGATGGTCAAGGGGAGGTAATTCACCCCTCCACTTT
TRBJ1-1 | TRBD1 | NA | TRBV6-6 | CASTTGVFTEAFF | TGTGCCAGCACCACAGGGGTTTTCACTGAAGCTTTCTTT
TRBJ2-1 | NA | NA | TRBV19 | CASSIVQGSYNEQFF | TGTGCCAGTAGTATAGTTCAGGGCTCCTACAATGAGCAGTTCTTC
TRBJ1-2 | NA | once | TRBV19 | CASSTGTGHYGYTF | TGTGCCAGTAGTACCGGGACTGGGCACTATGGCTACACCTTC
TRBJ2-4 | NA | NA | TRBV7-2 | CASRDTSLLAKNIQYF | TGTGCCAGCAGGGATACTTCTTTATTAGCCAAAAACATTCAGTACTTC
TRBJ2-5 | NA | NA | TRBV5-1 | CASSWRETVQETQYF | TGCGCCAGCAGCTGGCGAGAGACGGTACAAGAGACCCAGTACTTC
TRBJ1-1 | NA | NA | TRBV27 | CASTLNTEAFF | TGTGCCAGCACCTTGAACACTGAAGCTTTCTTT
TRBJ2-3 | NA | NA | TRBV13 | CASEIRTGTDTQYF | TGTGCCAGCGAGATCAGGACAGGCACAGATACGCAGTATTTT
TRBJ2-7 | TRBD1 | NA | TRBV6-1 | CATRDRGAHEQYF | TGTGCCACCAGGGACAGGGGAGCACACGAGCAGTACTTC
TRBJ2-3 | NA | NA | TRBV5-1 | CASSLAAGTDTQYF | TGCGCCAGCAGCTTGGCGGCGGGCACAGATACGCAGTATTTT
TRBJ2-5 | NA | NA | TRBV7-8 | CASSLVIGAGILRRGETQYF | TGTGCCAGCAGCTTGGTGATCGGCGCAGGGATATTGCGGCGGGGAGAGACCCAGTACTTC
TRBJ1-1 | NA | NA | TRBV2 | CASTAFLGANTEAFF | TGTGCCAGCACTGCTTTCTTGGGGGCGAACACTGAAGCTTTCTTT
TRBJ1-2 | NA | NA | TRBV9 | CASSPIEGGYGYTF | TGTGCCAGCAGCCCCATCGAAGGAGGCTATGGCTACACCTTC
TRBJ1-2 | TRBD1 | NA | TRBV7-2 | CASSLQGANGYTF | TGTGCCAGCAGCTTACAGGGGGCGAATGGCTACACCTTC
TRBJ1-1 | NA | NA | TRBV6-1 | CASSERFTGTEAFF | TGTGCCAGCAGTGAAAGGTTTACGGGCACTGAAGCTTTCTTT
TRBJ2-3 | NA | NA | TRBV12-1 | CASSFPKDTQYF | TGTGCCAGCAGCTTCCCCAAAGATACGCAGTATTTT
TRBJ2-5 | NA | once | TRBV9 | CASSVVGGETQYF | TGTGCCAGCAGCGTAGTGGGCGGGGAGACCCAGTACTTC
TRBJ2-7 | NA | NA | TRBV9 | CASSVGISGAGDEQYF | TGTGCCAGCAGCGTAGGTATATCAGGGGCGGGGGACGAGCAGTACTTC
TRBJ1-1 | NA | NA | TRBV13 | CASSPRGGARNTEAFF | TGTGCCAGCAGCCCTAGAGGAGGGGCGCGGAACACTGAAGCTTTCTTT
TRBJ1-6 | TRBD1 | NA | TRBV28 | CASSPRTGSYNSPLHF | TGTGCCAGCAGTCCCCGGACAGGCTCCTATAATTCACCCCTCCACTTT
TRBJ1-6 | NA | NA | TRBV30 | CAWRGELNSPLHF | TGTGCCTGGAGGGGGGAACTCAATTCACCCCTCCACTTT
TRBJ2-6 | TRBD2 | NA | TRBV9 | CASSPLGGSSGANVLTF | TGTGCCAGCAGCCCCTTGGGGGGGAGCTCTGGGGCCAACGTCCTGACTTTC
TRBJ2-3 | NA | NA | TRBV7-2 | CASSLVLRDTDTQYF | TGTGCCAGCAGCTTAGTTCTCAGGGATACAGATACGCAGTATTTT
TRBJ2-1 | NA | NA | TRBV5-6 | CASSPFGWNEQFF | TGTGCCAGCAGCCCTTTTGGCTGGAATGAGCAGTTCTTC
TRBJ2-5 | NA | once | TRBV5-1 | CASSLQGQETQYF | TGCGCCAGCAGCTTGCAGGGGCAAGAGACCCAGTACTTC
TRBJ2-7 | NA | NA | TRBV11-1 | CASSFDSPYEQYF | TGTGCCAGCAGCTTCGACAGCCCCTACGAGCAGTACTTC
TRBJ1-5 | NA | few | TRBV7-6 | CASSLLDGDSNQPQHF | TGTGCCAGCAGCTTATTGGACGGTGATAGCAATCAGCCCCAGCATTTT
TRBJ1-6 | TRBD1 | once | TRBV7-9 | CASSPLPGQYNSPLHF | TGTGCCAGCAGCCCACTCCCGGGACAGTATAATTCACCCCTCCACTTT
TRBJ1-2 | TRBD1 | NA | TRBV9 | CASSVETGGNYGYTF | TGTGCCAGCAGCGTAGAAACAGGGGGAAACTATGGCTACACCTTC
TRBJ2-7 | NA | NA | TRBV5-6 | CASSANYEQYF | TGTGCCAGCAGCGCCAACTACGAGCAGTACTTC
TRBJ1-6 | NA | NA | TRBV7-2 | CASSLEPGSNSPLHF | TGTGCCAGCAGCTTAGAGCCAGGGTCAAATTCACCCCTCCACTTT
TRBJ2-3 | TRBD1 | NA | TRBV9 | CASSDDRGRIDTQYF | TGTGCCAGCAGTGACGACAGGGGGCGCATTGATACGCAGTATTTT